One sample yielded the 24 T cell receptor beta chains listed below, sequenced in a study of blood T cell repertoires in COVID-19. TCRdb's table, derived via immunoSEQ multiplex PCR, lists solely in-frame clones and lacks some. The top ten hold 6.5% to 9.5% of the sample, which has some 77,000 clones, around 88% seen once. What was sequenced was peripheral blood. The receptors here all came from a man younger than 40 with acute or convalescent COVID-19.

The rearrangement links TRBV7-8 to TRBJ2-7; 13 bases are shared with TRBD2. The CDR3 extends over 18 amino acids. Germline V gene data show CDR1 as SGHVS and CDR2 as FQNEAQ. Trimming at V came to 6 bases and at J to 3 bases, leaving 14 bases not matched to a gene. CDR3 in amino acids: CASSLTSGRFKPDYEQYF. The CDR3 nucleotides are TGTGCCAGCAGTTTGACTAGCGGGAGGTTCAAACCCGACTACGAGCAGTACTTC.

About this clone: One junction end disagrees with the germline gene, perhaps due to a read error. This sequence joins TRBV3-1 (or the pseudogene TRBV3-2) and TRBJ2-6, with D possibly TRBD2 on 6 matching bases. Per the germline V gene, CDR1 is LGHDT and CDR2 is YNNKEL (reference sequence). The CDR3 extends over 16 amino acids. CDR3 residues: CASSQRRELTANVLIF. CDR3 nucleotide sequence: TGTGCCAGCAGCCAACGGCGGGAACTAACGGCCAACGTCCTGATTTTC.

A few counts support this clone. CDR3 amino acids: CASRGQGADQPQHF. DNA of the CDR3: TGCGCCAGCAGAGGCCAGGGGGCAGATCAGCCCCAGCATTTT. V is TRBV5-1 and J is TRBJ1-5; 8 positions match TRBD1. J was trimmed by 5 bases and V by 5 bases; bases with no gene match: 6. The CDR3 has 14 amino acids. Germline V gives CDR1 SGHRS, CDR2 YFSETQ. The variable domain in full, with the rest retrieved from reference TRBV5-1 and TRBJ1-5, is KAGVTQTPRYLIKTRGQQVTLSCSPISGHRSVSWYQQTPGQGLQFLFEYFSETQRNKGNFPGRFSGRQFSNSRSEMNVSTLELGDSALYLCASRGQGADQPQHFGDGTRLSIL.

The gene calls are TRBV5-1 and TRBJ2-2, with 8 bases identical to TRBD1. The germline CDR1 and CDR2 sequences are SGHRS and YFSETQ. J lost 7 bases, V lost 4 bases, and 6 bases had no gene match. The CDR3 sequence is 14 residues long. In nucleotides, the CDR3 is TGCGCCAGCAGCGTTTCAGGGGGCATCGGGGAGCTGTTTTTT. Translated: CASSVSGGIGELFF.

This chain joins TRBV9 and TRBJ1-2; 7 positions agree with TRBD1. Germline V gene sequence: CDR1 SGDLS, CDR2 YYNGEE. The CDR3 extends over 16 amino acids. J was trimmed by 2 bases and V by 3 bases; bases with no gene match: 10. The CDR3 DNA follows: TGTGCCAGCAGCGCCAATCGGAGGGGGCGCAACTATGGCTACACCTTC. Amino acids: CASSANRRGRNYGYTF.

The rearrangement links TRBV5-5 to TRBJ1-1; 8 bases agree with TRBD1. The length of the CDR3 is 12 residues. With 5 bases clipped from V and 7 bases from J, the junction kept 4 bases outside the gene matches. Germline lookup yields CDR1 SGHKS and CDR2 YYEKEE (reference sequence). The CDR3 DNA reads as TGTGCCAGCAGACGTGGACAGGGTGAAGCTTTCTTT. Translated: CASRRGQGEAFF.

The chain employs TRBV5-1 and TRBJ2-1, with D possibly TRBD1 on 6 matching bases. CDR1 and CDR2 (germline): SGHRS, YFSETQ. V was clipped by 0 bases and J by 1 base, with 8 bases between them. The length of the CDR3 is 15 residues. As DNA, the CDR3 is TGCGCCAGCAGCTTGGTAGGGGGATCCTACAATGAGCAGTTCTTC. The encoded protein is CASSLVGGSYNEQFF.

V usage is TRBV30 and J usage is TRBJ2-7; D gene uncertain. Trimming removed 1 base from V and 3 bases from J, with 19 bases in between. CDR1 GTSNPN and CDR2 SVGIG come from the germline V gene (reference sequence). The CDR3 sequence is 16 residues long. CDR3 bases: TGTGCCTGGAGTGGCATGGCTGAGGCGGTTTACTACGAGCAGTACTTC. Its protein is CAWSGMAEAVYYEQYF.

This rearrangement joins TRBV28 to TRBJ1-5; 7 nucleotides line up with TRBD1. The CDR3 is made up of 15 amino acids. The V segment lost 6 bases and the J segment 4 bases; nucleotides outside the gene matches: 9. In germline, CDR1 is MDHEN, CDR2 SYDVKM. CDR3: CASSRKTGRNQPQHF. The CDR3, as DNA: TGTGCCAGCAGCCGAAAGACAGGGCGTAATCAGCCCCAGCATTTT.

The chain couples TRBV30 to TRBJ1-4, with 7 bases identical to TRBD1. Germline-derived CDR1 and CDR2 are GTSNPN and SVGIG (reference sequence). V gave up 8 bases and J gave up 7 bases; unmatched junction bases: 7. The length of the CDR3 is 12 residues. The CDR3 sequence is CAAGGLGEKLFF. The DNA for the CDR3 is TGTGCCGCAGGGGGTCTGGGTGAAAAACTGTTTTTT.

The chain is built from TRBV3-1 (or the pseudogene TRBV3-2) and TRBJ2-1, with D possibly being TRBD1 (5 bases). In germline, CDR1 is LGHDT, CDR2 YNNKEL (reference sequence). There are 15 residues in the CDR3. Trimming shortened V by 5 bases and J by 4 bases, and 15 bases separated the two germline ends. The CDR3 is CASSVEHRSYNEQFF. DNA for the CDR3: TGTGCCAGCAGCGTTGAACACAGGAGTTACAATGAGCAGTTCTTC.

The rearrangement joins TRBV3-1 (or the pseudogene TRBV3-2) to TRBJ2-1; D gene uncertain. The CDR3 extends over 16 amino acids. The germline V gene encodes CDR1 LGHDT and CDR2 YNNKEL (reference sequence). V was clipped by 2 bases and J by 0 bases, with 11 bases between them. CDR3 sequence reads: CASSQIKWSSYNEQFF. CDR3 coding DNA: TGTGCCAGCAGCCAAATTAAGTGGAGCTCCTACAATGAGCAGTTCTTC.

This sequence joins TRBV19 and TRBJ2-2, with a possible D match to TRBD1 (5 bases). The germline V gene encodes CDR1 LNHDA and CDR2 SQIVND (reference sequence). The CDR3 has 16 residues. V lost 3 bases to trimming and J lost 6 bases, with 17 bases between them. DNA of the CDR3: TGTGCCAGTAGTATTCTAGGGGCGAGGTCTCCCGGGGAGCTGTTTTTT. The encoded protein is CASSILGARSPGELFF.

Only one count was recorded for this clone. The gene calls are TRBV6-5 and TRBJ2-7; D unresolved. The germline V and J ends were trimmed by 8 bases and 0 bases, with 11 bases remaining between them. The germline gives CDR1 MNHEY, CDR2 SVGAGI. The CDR3 is 13 residues long. For the CDR3, the DNA is TGTGCCAGCGCTAGGCCCGCCTCCTACGAGCAGTACTTC. This encodes CASARPASYEQYF.

A single count supports this clone. V is TRBV28 and J is TRBJ2-7; 7 bases align to TRBD1. The V and J ends lost 8 bases and 7 bases, in that order; junction bases with no gene match: 8. Germline CDR1 and CDR2: MDHEN and SYDVKM. CDR3 length equals 12 residues. The CDR3 nucleotides read TGTGCCAGCGGGAAGGGGGCGAGGGAGCAGTACTTC. It specifies CASGKGAREQYF. The full variable domain, rest sourced from reference TRBV28 and TRBJ2-7, is DVKVTQSSRYLVKRTGEKVFLECVQDMDHENMFWYRQDPGLGLRLIYFSYDVKMKEKGDIPEGYSVSREKKERFSLILESASTNQTSMYLCASGKGAREQYFGPGTRLTVT.

Worth noting for this clone: The junction differs from germline at one of its ends, possibly a read error. This chain uses TRBV30 with TRBJ2-2; 7 positions match TRBD1. The CDR3 is 15 amino acids. CDR1 and CDR2 from the germline V gene are GTSNPN and SVGIG (reference sequence). DNA for the CDR3: TGTGCCCGGAGCCGACAGGGCATAAACACCGGGGAGCTGTTTTTT. It encodes CARSRQGINTGELFF.

The chain recombines TRBV13 with TRBJ1-5; D is possibly TRBD1 (6 bases). Germline CDR1 reads PRHDT; CDR2 reads FYEKMQ (reference sequence). The germline V and J ends were trimmed by 5 bases and 7 bases, with 9 bases remaining between them. There are 12 residues in the CDR3. CDR3 sequence reads: CASSRGGQPQHF. CDR3 DNA: TGTGCCAGCAGCCGGGGGGGCCAGCCCCAGCATTTT.

The gene calls are TRBV5-4 and TRBJ1-1; D gene ambiguous. V was cut by 0 bases and J by 1 base, with 10 bases left in between. Germline loops: CDR1 SGHNT, CDR2 YYREEE (reference sequence). CDR3 length equals 15 residues. CDR3 nucleotides: TGTGCCAGCAGCTTGGCCTCTCGGGAGAACACTGAAGCTTTCTTT. Translation gives CASSLASRENTEAFF.

V gene TRBV25-1 combines with J gene TRBJ2-2, with TRBD2 matching over 7 bases. The V gene end was trimmed by 7 bases and the J gene end by 4 bases; junction bases not matched to a gene: 12. The CDR3 runs to 16 residues. Germline V gene sequence: CDR1 MGHDK, CDR2 SYGVNS. This CDR3 is CASTEEGGYLTGELFF. CDR3 DNA sequence: TGTGCCAGCACCGAAGAGGGAGGGTATCTCACCGGGGAGCTGTTTTTT.

The chain uses TRBV21-1 and TRBJ2-3; the table's D call, TRBD1, was not checked against the DNA. TRBV21-1 is described as a pseudogene. The CDR3 is 18 amino acids. CDR3 in DNA: TGTGCCAGCAGCCCCGGAGACAGGGAGGAAACTGGCACAGATACGCAGTATTTT. Its protein is CASSPGDREETGTDTQYF.

V usage is TRBV28 and J usage is TRBJ1-5, with D perhaps TRBD1 (6 bases). CDR3 size: 15 residues. Trimming left V 8 bases short and J 4 bases short, with 18 bases between. Germline-derived CDR1 and CDR2 are MDHEN and SYDVKM. The CDR3 DNA reads as TGTGCCAGCTGTGAGGGGGGGCGTGGAAATCAGCCCCAGCATTTT. Translated, it gives CASCEGGRGNQPQHF.

The chain is built from TRBV28 and TRBJ2-7; unclear D gene. The ends were cut back, 5 bases at V and 6 bases at J, with 14 bases in the middle. The CDR3 runs to 13 residues. Germline V gene data show CDR1 as MDHEN and CDR2 as SYDVKM. The CDR3 region is CASSVPPVSEQYF. In DNA form, the CDR3 reads TGTGCCAGCAGTGTACCGCCAGTCTCCGAGCAGTACTTC.

The V call is TRBV11-2, the J call TRBJ2-5; TRBD2 agrees at 8 bases. The CDR3 spans 15 residues. Germline values: CDR1 SGHAT, CDR2 FQNNGV. With 6 bases clipped from V and 3 bases from J, the junction kept 9 bases outside the gene matches. The chain's CDR3 is CASRFSGSDEETQYF. CDR3 sequence (DNA): TGTGCCAGCAGATTCAGCGGGAGTGATGAAGAGACCCAGTACTTC.

This clone has only one observation. This chain uses TRBV28 with TRBJ2-2; the match to TRBD2 covers 12 bases. There are 14 residues in the CDR3. Germline V gene sequence: CDR1 MDHEN, CDR2 SYDVKM. V shed 10 bases and J 3 bases; nucleotides not matched to a gene: 3. For the CDR3, the DNA is TGTGCCATCAGACTAGCGGGAGACACCGGGGAGCTGTTTTTT. Amino acids: CAIRLAGDTGELFF.